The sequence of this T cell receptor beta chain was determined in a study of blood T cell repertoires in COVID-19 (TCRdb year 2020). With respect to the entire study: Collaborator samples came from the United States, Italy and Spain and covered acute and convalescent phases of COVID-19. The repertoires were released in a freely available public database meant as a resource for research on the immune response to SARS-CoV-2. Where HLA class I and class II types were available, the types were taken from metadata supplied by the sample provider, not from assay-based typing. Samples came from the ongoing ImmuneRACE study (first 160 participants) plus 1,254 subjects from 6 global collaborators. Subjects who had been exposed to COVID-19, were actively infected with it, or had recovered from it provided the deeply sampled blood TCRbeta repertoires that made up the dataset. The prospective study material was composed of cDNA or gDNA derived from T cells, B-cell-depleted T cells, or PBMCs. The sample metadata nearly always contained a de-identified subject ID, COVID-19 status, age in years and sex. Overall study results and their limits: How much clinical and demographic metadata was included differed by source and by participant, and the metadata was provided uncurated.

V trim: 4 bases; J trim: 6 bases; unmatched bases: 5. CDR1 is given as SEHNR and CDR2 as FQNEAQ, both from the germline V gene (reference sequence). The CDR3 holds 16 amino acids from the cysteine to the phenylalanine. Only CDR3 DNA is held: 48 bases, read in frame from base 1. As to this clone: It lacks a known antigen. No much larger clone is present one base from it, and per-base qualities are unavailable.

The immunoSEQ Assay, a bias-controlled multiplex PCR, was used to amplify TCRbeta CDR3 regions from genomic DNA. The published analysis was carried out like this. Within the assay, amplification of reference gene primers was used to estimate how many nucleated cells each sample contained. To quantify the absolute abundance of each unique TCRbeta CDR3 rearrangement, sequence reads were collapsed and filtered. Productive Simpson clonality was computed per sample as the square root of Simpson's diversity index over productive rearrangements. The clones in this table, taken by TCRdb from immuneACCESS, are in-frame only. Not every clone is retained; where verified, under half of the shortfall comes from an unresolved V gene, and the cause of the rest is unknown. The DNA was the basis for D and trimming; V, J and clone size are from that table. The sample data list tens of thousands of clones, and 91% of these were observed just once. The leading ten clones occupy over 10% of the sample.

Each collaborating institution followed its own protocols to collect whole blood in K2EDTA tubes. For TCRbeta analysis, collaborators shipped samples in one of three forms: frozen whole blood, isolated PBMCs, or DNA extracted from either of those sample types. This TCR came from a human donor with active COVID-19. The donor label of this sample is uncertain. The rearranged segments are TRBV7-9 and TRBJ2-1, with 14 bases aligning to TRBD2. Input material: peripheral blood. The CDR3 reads CASSSPGTSGSNEQFF. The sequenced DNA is TGTGCCAGCAGCTCCCCCGGGACTAGCGGGAGCAATGAGCAGTTCTTC. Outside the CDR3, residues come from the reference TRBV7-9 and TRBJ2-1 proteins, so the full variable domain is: DTGVSQNPRHKITKRGQNVTFRCDPISEHNRLYWYRQTLGQGPEFLTYFQNEAQLEKSRLLSDRFSAERPKGSFSTLEIQRTEQGDSAMYLCASSSPGTSGSNEQFFGPGTRLTVL.